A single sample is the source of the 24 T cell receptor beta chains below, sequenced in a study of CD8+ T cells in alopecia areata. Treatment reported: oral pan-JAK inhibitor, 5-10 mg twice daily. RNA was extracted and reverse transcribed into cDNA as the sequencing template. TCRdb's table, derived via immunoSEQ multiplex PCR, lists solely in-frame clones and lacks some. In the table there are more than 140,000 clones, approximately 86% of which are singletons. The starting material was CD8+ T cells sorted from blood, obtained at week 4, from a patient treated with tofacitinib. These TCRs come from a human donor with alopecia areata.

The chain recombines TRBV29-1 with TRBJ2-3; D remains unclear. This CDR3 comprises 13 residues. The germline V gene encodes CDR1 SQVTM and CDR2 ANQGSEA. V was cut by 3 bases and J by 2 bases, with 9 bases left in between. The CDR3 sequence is CSVEARSTDTQYF. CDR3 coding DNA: TGCAGCGTTGAGGCGAGGTCCACAGATACGCAGTATTTT.

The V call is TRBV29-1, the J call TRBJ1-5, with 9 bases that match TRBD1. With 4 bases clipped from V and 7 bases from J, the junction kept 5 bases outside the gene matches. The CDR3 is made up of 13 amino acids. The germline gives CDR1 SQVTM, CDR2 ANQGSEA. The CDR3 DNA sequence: TGCAGCGTTGCGGGACAGGGTGGGCAGCCCCAGCATTTT. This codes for CSVAGQGGQPQHF. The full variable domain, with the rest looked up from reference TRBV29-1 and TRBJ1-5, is SAVISQKPSRDICQRGTSLTIQCQVDSQVTMMFWYRQQPGQSLTLIATANQGSEATYESGFVIDKFPISRPNLTFSTLTVSNMSPEDSSIYLCSVAGQGGQPQHFGDGTRLSIL.

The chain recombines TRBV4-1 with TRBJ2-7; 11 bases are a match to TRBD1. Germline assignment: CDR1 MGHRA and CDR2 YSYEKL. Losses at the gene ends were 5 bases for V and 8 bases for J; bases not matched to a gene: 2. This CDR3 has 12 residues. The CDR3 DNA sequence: TGCGCCAGCAGCGGGACAGGGGGGCAGCAGTACTTC. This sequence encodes CASSGTGGQQYF.

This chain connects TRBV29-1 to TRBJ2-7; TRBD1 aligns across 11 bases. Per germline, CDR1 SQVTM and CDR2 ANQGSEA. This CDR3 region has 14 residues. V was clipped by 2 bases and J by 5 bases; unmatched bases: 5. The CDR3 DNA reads TGCAGCGTTGAATTGGGGACAGGGGGGAACGAGCAGTACTTC. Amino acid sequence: CSVELGTGGNEQYF.

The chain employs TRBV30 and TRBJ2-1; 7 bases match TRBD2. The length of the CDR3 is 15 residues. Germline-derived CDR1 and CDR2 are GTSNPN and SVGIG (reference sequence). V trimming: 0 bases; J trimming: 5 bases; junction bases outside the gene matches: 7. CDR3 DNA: TGTGCCTGGAGTGTAGGCGGGGGTCCCCACAATGAGCAGTTCTTC. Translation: CAWSVGGGPHNEQFF.

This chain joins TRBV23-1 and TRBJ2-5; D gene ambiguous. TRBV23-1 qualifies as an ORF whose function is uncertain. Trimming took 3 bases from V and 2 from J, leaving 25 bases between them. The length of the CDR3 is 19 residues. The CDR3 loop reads CASSHLTPPASEAQETQYF. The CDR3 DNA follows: TGCGCCAGCAGTCACTTAACCCCCCCTGCCAGCGAGGCGCAAGAGACCCAGTACTTC.

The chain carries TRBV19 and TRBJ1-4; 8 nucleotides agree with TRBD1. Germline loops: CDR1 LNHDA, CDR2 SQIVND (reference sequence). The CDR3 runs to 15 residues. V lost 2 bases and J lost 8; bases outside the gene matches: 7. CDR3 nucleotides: TGTGCCAGTAGTATATGGACAGGGTCTGGAGAAAAACTGTTTTTT. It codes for CASSIWTGSGEKLFF. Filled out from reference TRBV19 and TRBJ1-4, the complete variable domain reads DGGITQSPKYLFRKEGQNVTLSCEQNLNHDAMYWYRQDPGQGLRLIYYSQIVNDFQKGDIAEGYSVSREKKESFPLTVTSAQKNPTAFYLCASSIWTGSGEKLFFGSGTQLSVL.

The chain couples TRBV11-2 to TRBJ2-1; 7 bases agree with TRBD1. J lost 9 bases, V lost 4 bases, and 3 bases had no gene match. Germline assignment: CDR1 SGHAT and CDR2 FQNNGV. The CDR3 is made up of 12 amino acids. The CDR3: CASSWTGPEQFF. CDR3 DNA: TGTGCCAGCAGCTGGACAGGTCCTGAGCAGTTCTTC.

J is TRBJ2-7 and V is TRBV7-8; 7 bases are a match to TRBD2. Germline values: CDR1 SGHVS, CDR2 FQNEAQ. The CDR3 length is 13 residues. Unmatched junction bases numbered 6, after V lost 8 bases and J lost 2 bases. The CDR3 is CASGEGTTYEQYF. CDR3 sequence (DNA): TGTGCCAGCGGGGAGGGGACTACCTACGAGCAGTACTTC.

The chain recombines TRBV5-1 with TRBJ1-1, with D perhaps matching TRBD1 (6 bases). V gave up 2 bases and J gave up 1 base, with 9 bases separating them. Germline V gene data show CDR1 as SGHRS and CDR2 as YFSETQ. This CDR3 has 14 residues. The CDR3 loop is CASSLDRPNTEAFF. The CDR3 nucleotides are TGCGCCAGCAGCTTAGACAGGCCGAACACTGAAGCTTTCTTT.

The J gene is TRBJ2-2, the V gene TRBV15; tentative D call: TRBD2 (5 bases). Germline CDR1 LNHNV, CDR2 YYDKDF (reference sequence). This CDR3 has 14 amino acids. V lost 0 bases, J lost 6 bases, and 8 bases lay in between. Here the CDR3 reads CATSRDPAAGELFF. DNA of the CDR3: TGTGCCACCAGCAGAGATCCAGCGGCCGGGGAGCTGTTTTTT.

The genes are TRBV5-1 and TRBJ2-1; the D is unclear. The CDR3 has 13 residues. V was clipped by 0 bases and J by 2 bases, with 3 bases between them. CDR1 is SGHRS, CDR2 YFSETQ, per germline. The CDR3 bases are TGCGCCAGCAGCTTGGAGACCTACAATGAGCAGTTCTTC. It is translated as CASSLETYNEQFF. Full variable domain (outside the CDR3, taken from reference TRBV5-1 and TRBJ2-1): KAGVTQTPRYLIKTRGQQVTLSCSPISGHRSVSWYQQTPGQGLQFLFEYFSETQRNKGNFPGRFSGRQFSNSRSEMNVSTLELGDSALYLCASSLETYNEQFFGPGTRLTVL.

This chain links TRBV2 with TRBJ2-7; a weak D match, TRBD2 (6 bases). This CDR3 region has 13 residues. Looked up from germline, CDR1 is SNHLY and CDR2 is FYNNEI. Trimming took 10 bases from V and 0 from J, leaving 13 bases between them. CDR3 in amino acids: CATESGSSYEQYF. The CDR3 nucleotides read TGTGCCACCGAAAGCGGGTCCTCCTACGAGCAGTACTTC.

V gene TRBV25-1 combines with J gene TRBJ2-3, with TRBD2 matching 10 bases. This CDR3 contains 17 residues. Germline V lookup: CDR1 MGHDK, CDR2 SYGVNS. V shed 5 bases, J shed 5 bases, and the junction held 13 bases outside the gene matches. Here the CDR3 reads CASSLPASGGRGDTQYF. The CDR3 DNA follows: TGTGCCAGCAGTCTCCCAGCTAGCGGGGGAAGGGGAGATACGCAGTATTTT.

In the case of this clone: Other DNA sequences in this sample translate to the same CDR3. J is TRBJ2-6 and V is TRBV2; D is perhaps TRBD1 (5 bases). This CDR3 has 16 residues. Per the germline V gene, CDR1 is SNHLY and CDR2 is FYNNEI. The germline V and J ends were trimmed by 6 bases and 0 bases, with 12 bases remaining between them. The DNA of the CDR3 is TGTGCCAGCAGCGAGACAGTGCCCTCTGGGGCCAACGTCCTGACTTTC. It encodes CASSETVPSGANVLTF. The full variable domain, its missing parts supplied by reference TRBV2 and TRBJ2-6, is EPEVTQTPSHQVTQMGQEVILRCVPISNHLYFYWYRQILGQKVEFLVSFYNNEISEKSEIFDDQFSVERPDGSNFTLKIRSTKLEDSAMYFCASSETVPSGANVLTFGAGSRLTVL.

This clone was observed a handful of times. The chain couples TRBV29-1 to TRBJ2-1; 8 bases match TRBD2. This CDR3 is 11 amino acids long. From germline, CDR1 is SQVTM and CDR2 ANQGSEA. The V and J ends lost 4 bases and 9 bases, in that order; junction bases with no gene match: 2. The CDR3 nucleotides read TGCAGCGTTGCCGGGGGGGGTGAGCAGTTCTTC. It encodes CSVAGGGEQFF.

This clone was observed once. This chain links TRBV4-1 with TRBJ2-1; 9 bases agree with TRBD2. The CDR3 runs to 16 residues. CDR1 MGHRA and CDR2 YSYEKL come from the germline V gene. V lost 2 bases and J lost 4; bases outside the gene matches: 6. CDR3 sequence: CASSQRLAGFYNEQFF. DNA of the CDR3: TGCGCCAGCAGCCAACGGCTAGCGGGATTTTACAATGAGCAGTTCTTC.

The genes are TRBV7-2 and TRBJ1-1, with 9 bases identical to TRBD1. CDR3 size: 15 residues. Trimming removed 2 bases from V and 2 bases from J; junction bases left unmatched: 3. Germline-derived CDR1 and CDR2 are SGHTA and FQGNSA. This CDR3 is CASSLRTGGNTEAFF. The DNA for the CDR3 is TGTGCCAGCAGCTTACGTACAGGGGGCAACACTGAAGCTTTCTTT.

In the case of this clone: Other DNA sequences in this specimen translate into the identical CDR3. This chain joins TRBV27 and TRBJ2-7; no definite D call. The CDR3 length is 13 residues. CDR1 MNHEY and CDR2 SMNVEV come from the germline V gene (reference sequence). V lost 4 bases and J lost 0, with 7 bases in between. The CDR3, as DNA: TGTGCCAGCAGTTCCGATAGCTCCTACGAGCAGTACTTC. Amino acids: CASSSDSSYEQYF.

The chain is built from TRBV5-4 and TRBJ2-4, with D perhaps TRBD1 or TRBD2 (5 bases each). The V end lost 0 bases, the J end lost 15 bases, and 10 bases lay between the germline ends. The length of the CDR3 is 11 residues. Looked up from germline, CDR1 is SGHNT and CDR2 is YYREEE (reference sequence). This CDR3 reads CASSLGGDRYF. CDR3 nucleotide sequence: TGTGCCAGCAGCTTGGGAGGGGACCGGTACTTC.

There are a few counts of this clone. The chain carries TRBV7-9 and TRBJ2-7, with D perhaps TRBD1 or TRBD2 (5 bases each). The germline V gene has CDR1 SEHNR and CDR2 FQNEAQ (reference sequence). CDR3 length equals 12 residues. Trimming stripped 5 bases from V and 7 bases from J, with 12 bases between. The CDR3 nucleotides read TGTGCCAGCAGCAGTGAGGGGTGGGAGCAGTACTTC. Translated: CASSSEGWEQYF.

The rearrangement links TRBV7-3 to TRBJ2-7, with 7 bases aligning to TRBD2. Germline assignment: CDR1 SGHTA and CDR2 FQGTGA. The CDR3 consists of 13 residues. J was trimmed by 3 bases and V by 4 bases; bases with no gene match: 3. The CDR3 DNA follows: TGTGCCAGCAGCTCGACTAGCATCTACGAGCAGTACTTC. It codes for CASSSTSIYEQYF.

CDR3 in DNA: TGTGCCAGCAGCTTAGATGTGGGGACAGGGGTCACCGGGGAGCTGTTTTTT. Translating it yields CASSLDVGTGVTGELFF. The chain recombines TRBV11-3 with TRBJ2-2; 10 nucleotides match TRBD1. The CDR3 loop spans 17 amino acids. The germline V gene has CDR1 SGHNT and CDR2 YENEEA. The V and J ends lost 0 bases and 4 bases, in that order; junction bases with no gene match: 5.

CDR3 DNA sequence: TGTGCCAGCAGCTCCAGAGATACGCAGTATTTT. Protein: CASSSRDTQYF. The chain couples TRBV11-2 to TRBJ2-3; D is unresolved. With 4 bases removed from V and 5 bases from J, the gap between germline ends came to 4 bases. From germline, CDR1 is SGHAT and CDR2 FQNNGV. The CDR3 contains 11 residues.